The clone carrying this T cell receptor beta chain was counted a few times. Antigen: not known. Generated by immunoSEQ multiplex PCR, the TCRdb table keeps only in-frame clones and is missing some. Of about 36,000 clones listed, around 77% are singletons. These data are taken from a study of OX40 agonist ivuxolimab in advanced cancers. About the study: Ivuxolimab, an agonist antibody against OX40 (CD134), was given to patients. Patients were infused with ivuxolimab every 2 weeks at 0.01 to 10 mg/kg. Mean age around 64 years, range roughly 23 to 79; just over 80% male.

CDR3 length equals 16 residues. V lost 0 bases and J lost 3; bases outside the gene matches: 4. From germline, CDR1 is SGHAT and CDR2 FQNNGV. Broader study findings: On average, a greater number of expanded clones characterised CD8+ T cells relative to CD4+.

The input for sequencing was CD4+ or CD8+ T cells sorted from blood, taken in a trial of the OX40 agonist ivuxolimab. The source of this sequence is an adult with an advanced solid tumor such as melanoma, head and neck, liver or kidney cancer. The chain is built from TRBV11-2 and TRBJ2-3; 9 bases match TRBD1. The CDR3 sequence: CASSLDVGTGTDTQYF. The CDR3 coding sequence is TGTGCCAGCAGCTTAGATGTAGGGACAGGGACAGATACGCAGTATTTT. Combining the CDR3 with reference TRBV11-2 and TRBJ2-3 gives the whole variable domain EAGVAQSPRYKIIEKRQSVAFWCNPISGHATLYWYQQILGQGPKLLIQFQNNGVVDDSQLPKDRFSAERLKGVDSTLKIQPAKLEDSAVYLCASSLDVGTGTDTQYFGPGTRLTVL.